This T cell receptor beta chain stems from a study of synovial regulatory T cells in juvenile arthritis. Generated by immunoSEQ multiplex PCR, the TCRdb table keeps only in-frame clones and is missing some. The data show 9,000 to 10,000 clones, and the top ten clones hold around 0.91%. Germline V gives CDR1 SGHVS, CDR2 FQNEAQ. CDR3 length: 13 amino acids. The entry carries no DNA sequence. Material: Treg cells from blood. Subset indicated: remaining (HLA-DR-negative) circulating blood Treg cells. The chain links TRBV7-8 to TRBJ1-2. The sequence derives from a donor aged 2 to 35 with juvenile idiopathic arthritis. The CDR3 here is CASSLERNYGYTF. The complete variable domain, with remaining parts taken from reference TRBV7-8 and TRBJ1-2, reads GAGVSQSPRYKVAKRGQDVALRCDPISGHVSLFWYQQALGQGPEFLTYFQNEAQLDKSGLPSDRFFAERPEGSVSTLKIQRTQQEDSAVYLCASSLERNYGYTFGSGTRLTVV.